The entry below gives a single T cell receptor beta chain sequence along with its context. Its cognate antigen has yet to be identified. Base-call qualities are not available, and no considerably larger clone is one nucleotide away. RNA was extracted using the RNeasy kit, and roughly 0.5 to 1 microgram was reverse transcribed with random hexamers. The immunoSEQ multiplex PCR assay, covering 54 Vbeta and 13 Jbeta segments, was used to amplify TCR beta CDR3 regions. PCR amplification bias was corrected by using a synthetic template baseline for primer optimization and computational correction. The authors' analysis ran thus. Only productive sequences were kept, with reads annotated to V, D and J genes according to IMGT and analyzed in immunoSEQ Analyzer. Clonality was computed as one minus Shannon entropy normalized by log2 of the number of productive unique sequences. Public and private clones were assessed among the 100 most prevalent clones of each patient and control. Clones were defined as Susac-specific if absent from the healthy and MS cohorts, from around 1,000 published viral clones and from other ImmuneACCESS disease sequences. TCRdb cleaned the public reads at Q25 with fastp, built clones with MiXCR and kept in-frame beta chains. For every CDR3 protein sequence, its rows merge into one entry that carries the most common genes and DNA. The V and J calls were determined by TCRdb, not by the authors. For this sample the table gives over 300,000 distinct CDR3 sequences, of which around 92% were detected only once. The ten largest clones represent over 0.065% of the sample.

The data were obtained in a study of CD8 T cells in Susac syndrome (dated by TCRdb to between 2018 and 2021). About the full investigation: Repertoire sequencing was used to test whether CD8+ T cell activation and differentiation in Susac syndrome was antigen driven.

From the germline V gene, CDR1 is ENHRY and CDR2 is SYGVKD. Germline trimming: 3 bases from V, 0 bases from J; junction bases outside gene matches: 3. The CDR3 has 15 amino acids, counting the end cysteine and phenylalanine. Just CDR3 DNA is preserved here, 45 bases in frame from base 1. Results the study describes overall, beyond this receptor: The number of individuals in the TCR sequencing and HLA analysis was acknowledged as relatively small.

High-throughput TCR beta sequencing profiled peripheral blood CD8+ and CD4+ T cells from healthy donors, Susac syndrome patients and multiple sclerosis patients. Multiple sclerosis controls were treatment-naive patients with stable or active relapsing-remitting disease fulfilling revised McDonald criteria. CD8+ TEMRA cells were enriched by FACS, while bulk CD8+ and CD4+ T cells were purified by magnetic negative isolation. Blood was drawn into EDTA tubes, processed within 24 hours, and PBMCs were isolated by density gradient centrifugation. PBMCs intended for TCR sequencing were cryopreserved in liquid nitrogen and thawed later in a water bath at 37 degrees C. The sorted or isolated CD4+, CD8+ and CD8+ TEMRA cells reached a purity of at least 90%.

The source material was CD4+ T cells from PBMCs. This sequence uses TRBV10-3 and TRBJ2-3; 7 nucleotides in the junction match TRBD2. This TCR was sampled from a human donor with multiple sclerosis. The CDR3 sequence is CAISEMGGSTDTQYF. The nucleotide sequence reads TGTGCCATCAGTGAAATGGGGGGGAGCACAGATACGCAGTATTTT.